This T cell receptor (beta chain) was sequenced for a study of vaccination effects on CD4 cells after COVID-19. CDR3 length equals 20 residues. The germline gives CDR1 LGHNT, CDR2 FRNRAP. Trimming at V came to 0 bases and at J to 5 bases, leaving 20 bases not matched to a gene. Peptide-pool stimulation followed by sequencing identified expanded antigen-specific CD4+ clonotypes in the ViraFEST assay. The authors isolated CD4+ T cells after nine to eleven days of culture. Vaccinated recipients, who were negative for nucleocapsid antibodies, had no history of SARS-CoV-2 infection. Peptides at roughly 10 ug/ml and IL-2 at 10 IU/ml were added to some 1.9 million PBMC per well. IL-2 medium was substituted for half the medium on days 3 and 7. Method: immunoSEQ multiplex PCR; TCRdb's copy keeps in-frame clones and lacks some. The data contain over 50,000 clones, roughly 81% of them singletons. This clone was seen a handful of times. The target antigen is unknown.

The TCR comes from a human donor who received a COVID-19 vaccine. The V and J genes are TRBV12-5 and TRBJ2-5; 8 bases fit TRBD2. Sequencing used CD4+ T cells from PBMCs cultured with HCoV-229E spike peptides, obtained before COVID-19 vaccination. The CDR3 loop is CASGLVSILAGGNLHETQYF. The DNA of the CDR3 is TGTGCTAGTGGTTTGGTATCTATATTGGCGGGGGGAAACCTCCATGAGACCCAGTACTTC.